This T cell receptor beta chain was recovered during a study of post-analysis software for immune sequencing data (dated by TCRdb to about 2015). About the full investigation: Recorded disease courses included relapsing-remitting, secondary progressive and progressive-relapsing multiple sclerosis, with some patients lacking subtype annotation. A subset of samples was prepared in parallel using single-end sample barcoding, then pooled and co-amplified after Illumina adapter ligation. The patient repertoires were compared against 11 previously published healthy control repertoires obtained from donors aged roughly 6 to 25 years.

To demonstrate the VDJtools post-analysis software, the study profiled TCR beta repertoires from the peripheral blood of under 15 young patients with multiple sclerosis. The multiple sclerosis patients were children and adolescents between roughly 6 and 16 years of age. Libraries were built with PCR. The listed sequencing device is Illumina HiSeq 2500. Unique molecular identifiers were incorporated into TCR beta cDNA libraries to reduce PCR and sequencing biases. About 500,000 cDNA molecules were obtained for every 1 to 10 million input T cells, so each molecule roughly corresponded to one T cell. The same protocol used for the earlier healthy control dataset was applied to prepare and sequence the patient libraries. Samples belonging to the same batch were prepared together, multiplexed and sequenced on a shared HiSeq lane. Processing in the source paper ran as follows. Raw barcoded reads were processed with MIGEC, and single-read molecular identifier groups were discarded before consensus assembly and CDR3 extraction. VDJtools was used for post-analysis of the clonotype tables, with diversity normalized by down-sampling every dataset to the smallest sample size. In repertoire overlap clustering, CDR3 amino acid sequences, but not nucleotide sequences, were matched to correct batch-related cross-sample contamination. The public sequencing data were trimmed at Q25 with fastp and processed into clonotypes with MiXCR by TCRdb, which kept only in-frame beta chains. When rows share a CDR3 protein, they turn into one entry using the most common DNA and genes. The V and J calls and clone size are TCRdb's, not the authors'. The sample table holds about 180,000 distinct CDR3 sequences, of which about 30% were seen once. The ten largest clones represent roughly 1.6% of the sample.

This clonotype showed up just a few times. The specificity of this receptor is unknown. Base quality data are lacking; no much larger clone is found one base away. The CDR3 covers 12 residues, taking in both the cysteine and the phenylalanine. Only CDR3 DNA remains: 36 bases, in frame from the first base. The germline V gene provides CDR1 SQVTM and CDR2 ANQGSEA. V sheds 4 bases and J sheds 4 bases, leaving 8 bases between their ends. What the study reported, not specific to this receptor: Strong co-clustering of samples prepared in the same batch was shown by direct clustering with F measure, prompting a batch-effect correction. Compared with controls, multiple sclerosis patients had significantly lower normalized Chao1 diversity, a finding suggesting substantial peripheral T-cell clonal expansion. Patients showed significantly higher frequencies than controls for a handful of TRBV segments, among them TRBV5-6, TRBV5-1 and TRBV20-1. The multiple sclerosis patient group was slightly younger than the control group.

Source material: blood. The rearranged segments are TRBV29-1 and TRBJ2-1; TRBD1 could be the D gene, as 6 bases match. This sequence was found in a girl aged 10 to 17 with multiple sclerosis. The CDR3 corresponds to CSVVDRYNEQFF. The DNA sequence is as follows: TGCAGCGTTGTGGACAGATACAATGAGCAGTTCTTC.